The source of this T cell receptor beta chain is a study of brain T cells in children with intractable seizures. Time point of the sample: blood from clinic visit 5 months post-surgery; TSC patient then seizure free. Only cases whose brain tissue showed the highest T cell transcript signatures were sequenced. At least one anti-epileptic drug was given before surgery. The repertoire was sequenced with immunoSEQ multiplex PCR; TCRdb's copy has only in-frame clones and lacks some. The data hold about 340,000 clones, with about 93% observed a single time. Findings and limits, study-wide: Pre-surgery blood may have been undersampled, hiding some clones.

As for this clone: No antigen is known for it.

V lost 5 bases to trimming and J lost 5 bases; unmatched junction nucleotides: 13. This CDR3 has 17 amino acids. Germline CDR1 ENHRY, CDR2 SYGVKD. The TCR sequence derives from a boy in the first two years of life with tuberous sclerosis and intractable seizures. Sample: peripheral blood, taken approximately 5 months after surgery. The gene calls are TRBV10-3 and TRBJ2-1; TRBD2 aligns across 9 bases. The CDR3 spells CAISKSGRIIWDNEQFF. CDR3 DNA sequence: TGTGCCATCAGTAAAAGCGGGAGGATAATTTGGGACAATGAGCAGTTCTTC.